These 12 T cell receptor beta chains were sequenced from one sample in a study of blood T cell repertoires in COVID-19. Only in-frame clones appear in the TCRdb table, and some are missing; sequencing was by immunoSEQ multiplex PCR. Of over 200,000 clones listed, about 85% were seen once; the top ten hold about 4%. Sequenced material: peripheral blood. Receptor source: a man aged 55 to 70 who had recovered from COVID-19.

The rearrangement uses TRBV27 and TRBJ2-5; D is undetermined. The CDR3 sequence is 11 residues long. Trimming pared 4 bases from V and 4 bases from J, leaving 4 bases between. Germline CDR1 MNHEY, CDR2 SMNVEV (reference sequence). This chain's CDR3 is CASSYLETQYF. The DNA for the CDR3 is TGTGCCAGCAGTTATCTAGAGACCCAGTACTTC.

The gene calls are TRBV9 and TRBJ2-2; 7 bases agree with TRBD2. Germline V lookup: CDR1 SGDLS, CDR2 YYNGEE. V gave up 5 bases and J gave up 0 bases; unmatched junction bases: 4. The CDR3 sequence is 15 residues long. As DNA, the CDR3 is TGTGCCAGCAGAGCTAGCGGTTCGAACACCGGGGAGCTGTTTTTT. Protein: CASRASGSNTGELFF. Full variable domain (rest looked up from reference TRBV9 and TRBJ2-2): DSGVTQTPKHLITATGQRVTLRCSPRSGDLSVYWYQQSLDQGLQFLIQYYNGEERAKGNILERFSAQQFPDLHSELNLSSLELGDSALYFCASRASGSNTGELFFGEGSRLTVL.

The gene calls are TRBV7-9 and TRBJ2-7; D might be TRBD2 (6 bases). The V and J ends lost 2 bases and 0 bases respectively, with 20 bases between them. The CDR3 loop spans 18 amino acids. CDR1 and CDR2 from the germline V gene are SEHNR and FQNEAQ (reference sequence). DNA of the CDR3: TGTGCCAGCAGCTTAACCCAAGGGACTCGCGCTAGCTCCTACGAGCAGTACTTC. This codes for CASSLTQGTRASSYEQYF.

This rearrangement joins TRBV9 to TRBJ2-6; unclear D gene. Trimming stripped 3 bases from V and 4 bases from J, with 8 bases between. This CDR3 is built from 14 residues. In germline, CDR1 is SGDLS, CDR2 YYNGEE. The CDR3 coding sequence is TGTGCCAGCAGCGGAGTCAGGGGGGCCAACGTCCTGACTTTC. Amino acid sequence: CASSGVRGANVLTF.

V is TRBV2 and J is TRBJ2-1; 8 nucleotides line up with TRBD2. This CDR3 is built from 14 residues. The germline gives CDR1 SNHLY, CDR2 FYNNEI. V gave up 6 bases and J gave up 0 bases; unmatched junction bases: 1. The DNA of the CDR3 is TGTGCCAGCAGGAGCGGGAGCTCCTACAATGAGCAGTTCTTC. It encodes CASRSGSSYNEQFF.

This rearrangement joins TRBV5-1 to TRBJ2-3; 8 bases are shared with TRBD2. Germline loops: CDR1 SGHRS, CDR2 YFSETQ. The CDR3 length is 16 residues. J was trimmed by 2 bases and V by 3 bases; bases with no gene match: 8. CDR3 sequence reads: CASSSPTSGNTDTQYF. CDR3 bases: TGCGCCAGCAGCTCACCCACTAGCGGAAACACAGATACGCAGTATTTT.

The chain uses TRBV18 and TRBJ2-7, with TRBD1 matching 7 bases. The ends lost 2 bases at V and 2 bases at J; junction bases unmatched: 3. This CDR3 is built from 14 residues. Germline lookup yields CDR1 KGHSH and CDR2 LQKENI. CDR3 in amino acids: CASSPGQEPYEQYF. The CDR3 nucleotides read TGTGCCAGCTCACCAGGACAGGAGCCCTACGAGCAGTACTTC.

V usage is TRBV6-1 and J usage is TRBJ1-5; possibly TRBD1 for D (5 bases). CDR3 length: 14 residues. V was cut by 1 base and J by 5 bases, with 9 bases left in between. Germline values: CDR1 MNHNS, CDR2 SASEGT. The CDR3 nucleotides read TGTGCCAGCAGTGAAGTGGCGGGGGATCAGCCCCAGCATTTT. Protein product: CASSEVAGDQPQHF.

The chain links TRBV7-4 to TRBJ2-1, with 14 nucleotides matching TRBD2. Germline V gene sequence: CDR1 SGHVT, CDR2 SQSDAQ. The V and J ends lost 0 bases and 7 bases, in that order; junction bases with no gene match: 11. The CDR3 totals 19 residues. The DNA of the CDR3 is TGTGCCAGCAGCTTAGCGCTAGGGACTAGCGGGGGCCCCCCTAATGAGCAGTTCTTC. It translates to CASSLALGTSGGPPNEQFF.

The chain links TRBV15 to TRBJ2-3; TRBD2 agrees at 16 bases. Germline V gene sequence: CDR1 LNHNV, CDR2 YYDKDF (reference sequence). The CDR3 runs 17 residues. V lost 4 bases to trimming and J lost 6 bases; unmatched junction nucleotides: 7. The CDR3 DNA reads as TGTGCCACCAGCATAGGGACTAGCGGGGGGGGGCAGGATACGCAGTATTTT. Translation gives CATSIGTSGGGQDTQYF.

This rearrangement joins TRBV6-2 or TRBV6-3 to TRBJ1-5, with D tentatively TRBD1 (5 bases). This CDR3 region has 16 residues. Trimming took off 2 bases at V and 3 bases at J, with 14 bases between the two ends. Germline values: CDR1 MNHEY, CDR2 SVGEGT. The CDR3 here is CASSYPQGGFNQPQHF. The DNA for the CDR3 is TGTGCCAGCAGTTACCCTCAGGGAGGATTCAATCAGCCCCAGCATTTT.

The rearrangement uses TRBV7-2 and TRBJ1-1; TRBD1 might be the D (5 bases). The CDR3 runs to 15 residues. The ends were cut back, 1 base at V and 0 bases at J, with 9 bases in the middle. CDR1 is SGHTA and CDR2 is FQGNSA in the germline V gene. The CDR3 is CASSLVRTMNTEAFF. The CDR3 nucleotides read TGTGCCAGCAGCTTAGTGAGGACAATGAACACTGAAGCTTTCTTT.